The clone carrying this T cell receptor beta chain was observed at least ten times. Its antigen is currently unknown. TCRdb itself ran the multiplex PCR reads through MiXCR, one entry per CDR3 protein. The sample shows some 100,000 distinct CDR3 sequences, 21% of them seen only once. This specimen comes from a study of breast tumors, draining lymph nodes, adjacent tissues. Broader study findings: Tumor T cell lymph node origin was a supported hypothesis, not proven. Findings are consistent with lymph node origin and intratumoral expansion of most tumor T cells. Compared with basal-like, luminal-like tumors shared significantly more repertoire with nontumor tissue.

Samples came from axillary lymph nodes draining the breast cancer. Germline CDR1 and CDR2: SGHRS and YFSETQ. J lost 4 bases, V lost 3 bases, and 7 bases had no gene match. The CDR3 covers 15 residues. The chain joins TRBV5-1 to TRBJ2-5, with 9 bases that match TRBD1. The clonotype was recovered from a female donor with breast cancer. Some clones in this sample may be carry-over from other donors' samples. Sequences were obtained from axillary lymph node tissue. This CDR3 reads CASSWRQGERETQYF. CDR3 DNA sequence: TGCGCCAGCAGCTGGCGACAGGGGGAACGAGAGACCCAGTACTTC.